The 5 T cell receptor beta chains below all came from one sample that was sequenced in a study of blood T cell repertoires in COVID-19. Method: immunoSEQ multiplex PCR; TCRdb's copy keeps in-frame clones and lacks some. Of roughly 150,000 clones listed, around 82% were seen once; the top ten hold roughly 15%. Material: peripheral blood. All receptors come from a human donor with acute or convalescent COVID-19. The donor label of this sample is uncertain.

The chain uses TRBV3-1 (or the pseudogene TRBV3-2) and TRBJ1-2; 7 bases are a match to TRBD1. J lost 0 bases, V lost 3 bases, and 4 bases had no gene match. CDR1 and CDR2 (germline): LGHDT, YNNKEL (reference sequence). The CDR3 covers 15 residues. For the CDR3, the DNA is TGTGCCAGCAGCCAGGGACAGTACTCTAACTATGGCTACACCTTC. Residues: CASSQGQYSNYGYTF.

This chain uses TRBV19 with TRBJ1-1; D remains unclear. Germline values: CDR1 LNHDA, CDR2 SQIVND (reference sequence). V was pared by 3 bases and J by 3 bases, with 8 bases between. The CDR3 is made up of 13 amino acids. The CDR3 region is CASSIRQDTEAFF. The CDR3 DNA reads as TGTGCCAGTAGTATCCGGCAGGACACTGAAGCTTTCTTT.

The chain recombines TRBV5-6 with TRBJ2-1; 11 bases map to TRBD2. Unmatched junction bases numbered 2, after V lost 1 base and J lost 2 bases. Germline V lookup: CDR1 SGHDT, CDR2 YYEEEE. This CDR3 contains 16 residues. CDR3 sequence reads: CASSLNSGGAYNEQFF. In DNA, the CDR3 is TGTGCCAGCAGCTTGAATAGCGGGGGGGCCTACAATGAGCAGTTCTTC.

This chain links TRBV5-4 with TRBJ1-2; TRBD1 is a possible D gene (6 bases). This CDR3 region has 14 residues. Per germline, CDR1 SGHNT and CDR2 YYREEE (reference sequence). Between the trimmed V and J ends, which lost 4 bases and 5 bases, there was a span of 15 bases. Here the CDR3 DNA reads TGTGCCAGCAGCCCACCGAACAGGGATTATGGCTACACCTTC. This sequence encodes CASSPPNRDYGYTF.

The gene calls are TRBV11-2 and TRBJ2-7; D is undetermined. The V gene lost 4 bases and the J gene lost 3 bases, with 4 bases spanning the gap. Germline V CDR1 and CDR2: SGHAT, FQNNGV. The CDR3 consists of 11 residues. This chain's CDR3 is CASSSYYEQYF. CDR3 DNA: TGTGCCAGCAGCTCCTACTACGAGCAGTACTTC.